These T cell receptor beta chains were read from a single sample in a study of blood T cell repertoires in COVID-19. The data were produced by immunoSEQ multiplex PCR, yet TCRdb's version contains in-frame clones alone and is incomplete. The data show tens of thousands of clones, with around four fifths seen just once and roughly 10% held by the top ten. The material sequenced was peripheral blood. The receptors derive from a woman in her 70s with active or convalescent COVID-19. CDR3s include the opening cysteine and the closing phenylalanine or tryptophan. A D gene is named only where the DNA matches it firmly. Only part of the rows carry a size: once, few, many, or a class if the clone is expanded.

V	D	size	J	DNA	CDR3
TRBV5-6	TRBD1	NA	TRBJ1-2	TGTGCCAGCAGCGTCCTCGGGACAGGGCACACCTTC	CASSVLGTGHTF
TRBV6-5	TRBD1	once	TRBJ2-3	TGTGCCAGCAGAGCCGGGACAGGGGATGGAGATACGCAGTATTTT	CASRAGTGDGDTQYF
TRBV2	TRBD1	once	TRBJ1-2	TGTGCCAGCGGCCAGACGACAGGGGTCGCTAACTATGGCTACACCTTC	CASGQTTGVANYGYTF
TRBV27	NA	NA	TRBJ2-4	TGTGCCAGCAGCCCGGGTTCGGGATACGCGGACAGAAACATTCAGTACTTC	CASSPGSGYADRNIQYF
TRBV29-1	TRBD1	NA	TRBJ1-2	TGCAGCGCCACGCCGGACAGGGGAGGCTACACCTTC	CSATPDRGGYTF
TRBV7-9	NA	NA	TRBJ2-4	TGTGCCAGCAGCCAGGGGAGTTTGAAATTGTCGTACTTC	CASSQGSLKLSYF
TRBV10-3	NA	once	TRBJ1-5	TGTGCCATCAGTGAGTCGGGGGGACCAAATCAGCCCCAGCATTTT	CAISESGGPNQPQHF
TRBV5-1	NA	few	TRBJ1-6	TGCGCCAGCAGCTTGCAGGACGTAACAGGGAATTCACCCCTCCACTTT	CASSLQDVTGNSPLHF
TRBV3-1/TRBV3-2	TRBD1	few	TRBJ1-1	TGTGCCAGCAGCCAAGGGCAGGGGGCGGCTTTCTTT	CASSQGQGAAFF
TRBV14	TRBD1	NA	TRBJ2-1	TGTGCCAGCAGCGCCATACAGGGGGCTAGGAATGAGCAGTTCTTC	CASSAIQGARNEQFF
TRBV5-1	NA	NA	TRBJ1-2	TGCGCCAGCAGCCAGGGCCTTGCCGGCACTAACTATGGCTACACCTTC	CASSQGLAGTNYGYTF
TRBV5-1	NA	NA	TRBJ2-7	TGCGCCAGCAGCTACAATACCTACGAGCAGTACTTC	CASSYNTYEQYF
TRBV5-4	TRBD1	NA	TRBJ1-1	TGTGCCAGCAGCGCCGAGGACAGGGCGGGGACTGAAGCTTTCTTT	CASSAEDRAGTEAFF
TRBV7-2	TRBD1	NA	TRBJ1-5	TGTGCCAGCAGCTTGGACAGGGAATATCAGCCCCAGCATTTT	CASSLDREYQPQHF
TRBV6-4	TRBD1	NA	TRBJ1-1	TGTGCCAGCAGCCGAAACCGGGACAGGGGGTCGAAAACTGAAGCTTTCTTT	CASSRNRDRGSKTEAFF
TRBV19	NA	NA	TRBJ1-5	TGTGCCAGTAGTATAGATCATGGCAGGGCGAGCAATCAGCCCCAGCATTTT	CASSIDHGRASNQPQHF
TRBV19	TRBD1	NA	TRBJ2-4	TGTGCCAGTAGTATAAGGGACAGGGACCAAAACATTCAGTACTTC	CASSIRDRDQNIQYF
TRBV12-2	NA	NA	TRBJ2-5	TGTGCAAGTGGAGCTAGCGGCCTCATTAATTCCCAGTACTTC	CASGASGLINSQYF
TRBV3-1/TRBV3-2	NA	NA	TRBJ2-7	TGTGCCAGCAGCCAAGCAGGGGTTAACGAGCAGTACTTC	CASSQAGVNEQYF
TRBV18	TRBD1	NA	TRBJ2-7	TGTGCCAGCTCACCCGGGACAGGGGGGCTCTACGAGCAGTACTTC	CASSPGTGGLYEQYF
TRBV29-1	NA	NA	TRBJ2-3	TGCAGCGTTGAAGGTCAAGAGGGAACAGATACGCAGTATTTT	CSVEGQEGTDTQYF
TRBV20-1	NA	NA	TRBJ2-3	TGCAGTGCTAAAAGAGGTGATACGCAGTATTTT	CSAKRGDTQYF
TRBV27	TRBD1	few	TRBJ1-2	TGTGCCAGCAGTTATAAACAGGGGGAATATGGCTACACCTTC	CASSYKQGEYGYTF
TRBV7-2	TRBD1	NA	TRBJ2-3	TGTGCCAGCAGCAAACCGCAGGGGGCGCTTAGGACAGATACGCAGTATTTT	CASSKPQGALRTDTQYF
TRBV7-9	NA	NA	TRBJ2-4	TGTGCCAGCATGGACTCGGGCAGCAACATTCAGTACTTC	CASMDSGSNIQYF
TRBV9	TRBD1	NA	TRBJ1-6	TGTGCCAGCAGCGTAGAAGGACAGGGGTACTCACCCCTCCACTTT	CASSVEGQGYSPLHF
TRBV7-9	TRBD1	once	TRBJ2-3	TGTGCCAGCAGCTTAGCGGGACAGGGCGGTGGAGATACGCAGTATTTT	CASSLAGQGGGDTQYF
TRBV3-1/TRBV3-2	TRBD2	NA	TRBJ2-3	TGTGCCAGCAGCCAGGGCGGGGGGAGCGCAGATACGCAGTATTTT	CASSQGGGSADTQYF
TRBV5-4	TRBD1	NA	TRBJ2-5	TGTGCCAGCAGCTATACAGGGGAAGAGACCCAGTACTTC	CASSYTGEETQYF
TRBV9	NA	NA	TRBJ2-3	TGTGCCAGCAGCTCCCGGGGTGGCTACGGGAGCACAGATACGCAGTATTTT	CASSSRGGYGSTDTQYF
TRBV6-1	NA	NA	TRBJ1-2	TGTGCCAGCAGTGACAGGGTATTCGATGGCTACACCTTC	CASSDRVFDGYTF
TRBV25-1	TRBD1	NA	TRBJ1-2	TGTGCCAGCAGTGAATCCGGACAGGGCTATGGCTACACCTTC	CASSESGQGYGYTF
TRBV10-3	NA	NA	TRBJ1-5	TGTGCCATCGGATCAGGGGACCATCAGCCCCAGCATTTT	CAIGSGDHQPQHF
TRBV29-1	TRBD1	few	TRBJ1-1	TGCAGCGTTCGACAGGGGCCCGGTGGTGAAGCTTTCTTT	CSVRQGPGGEAFF
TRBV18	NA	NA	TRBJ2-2	TGTGCCAGCTCACCGCAGGGCGGAACCGGGGAGCTGTTTTTT	CASSPQGGTGELFF
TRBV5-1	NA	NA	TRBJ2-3	TGCGCCAGCAGCTTGGGGACAGCCAACACAGATACGCAGTATTTT	CASSLGTANTDTQYF
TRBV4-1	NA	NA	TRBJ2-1	TGCGCCAGCAGCCTGGAGACGCGGAGTAATGAGCAGTTCTTC	CASSLETRSNEQFF
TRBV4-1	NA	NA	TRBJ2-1	TGCGCCAGCAGCCAAGCGCGGGTCGGTGAGCAGTTCTTC	CASSQARVGEQFF
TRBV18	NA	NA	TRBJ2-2	TGTGCCAGCTCACAAATAGCGTACACCGGGGAGCTGTTTTTT	CASSQIAYTGELFF
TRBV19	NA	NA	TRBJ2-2	TGTGCCAGTAGTATAGACCCAAGCTCGAACACCGGGGAGCTGTTTTTT	CASSIDPSSNTGELFF
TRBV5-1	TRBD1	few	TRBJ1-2	TGCGCCAGCAGCGCCGGACAGGGGGCAACTAACTATGGCTACACCTTC	CASSAGQGATNYGYTF
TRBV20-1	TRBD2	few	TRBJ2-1	TGCAGTGCAAGACTAGCAAATGAGCAGTTCTTC	CSARLANEQFF
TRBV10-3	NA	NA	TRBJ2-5	TGTGCCATCAGTGTGGGGCTTAGGATAGGAGAGACCCAGTACTTC	CAISVGLRIGETQYF
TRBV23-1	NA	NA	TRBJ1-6	TGCGCCAGTCCAGCCGGGGAAGGCGCCTATAATTCACCCCTCCACTTT	CASPAGEGAYNSPLHF
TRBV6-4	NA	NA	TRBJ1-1	TGTGCCAGCAGTGACCCCGGGGTCGAAGCTCTGAACACTGAAGCTTTCTTT	CASSDPGVEALNTEAFF
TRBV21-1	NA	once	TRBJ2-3	TGTGCCAGCAGCAAAGGTACTGGACTAGACGCAGATACGCAGTATTTT	CASSKGTGLDADTQYF
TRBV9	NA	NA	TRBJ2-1	TGTGCCAGCAGCCCAGCCCTAGACAGAAACAATGAGCAGTTCTTC	CASSPALDRNNEQFF
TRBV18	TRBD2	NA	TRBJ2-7	TGTGCCAGCTCACCAACTAGCGGGGATACCTACGAGCAGTACTTC	CASSPTSGDTYEQYF